This TCR beta chain was sequenced for a study of T cells in narcolepsy. This CDR3 comprises 13 residues. The germline CDR1 and CDR2 sequences are SGHTA and FQGNSA. V was trimmed by 5 bases and J by 4 bases, leaving 12 bases between them. Profiled with immunoSEQ multiplex PCR; TCRdb holds only in-frame clones, not every one. Here the sample spans some 25,000 clones, about 60% being singletons. What was sequenced was memory (CD45RA-) CD4+ T cells from blood. The chain couples TRBV7-2 to TRBJ2-7; a possible D gene is TRBD1 (5 bases). This TCR came from a human donor in good health. CDR3 nucleotide sequence: TGTGCCAGCAGCCTAACAGGACAATACGAGCAGTACTTC. Protein product: CASSLTGQYEQYF. Full variable domain (outside the CDR3, taken from reference TRBV7-2 and TRBJ2-7): GAGVSQSPSNKVTEKGKDVELRCDPISGHTALYWYRQSLGQGLEFLIYFQGNSAPDKSGLPSDRFSAERTGGSVSTLTIQRTQQEDSAVYLCASSLTGQYEQYFGPGTRLTVT.